Presented here are 28 T cell receptor beta chains from one specimen sequenced in a study of cytomegalovirus exposure and HLA in healthy donors. The PCR ran on 60 Vbeta and 13 Jbeta primers. Generated by immunoSEQ multiplex PCR, the TCRdb table keeps only in-frame clones and is missing some. The top ten clones hold approximately 1.7% of a sample with 150,000 to 200,000 clones, 85% to 90% of them seen once. The sequencing input was PBMCs. Receptors originate from a young woman in good health and CMV-seronegative.

This rearrangement joins TRBV11-2 to TRBJ1-1, with TRBD1 matching over 8 bases. The junction had 13 bases not matched to a gene; V was cut back by 6 bases and J by 1 base. CDR1 and CDR2 (germline): SGHAT, FQNNGV. The CDR3 is made up of 17 amino acids. This CDR3 reads CASSDLSRDRGNTEAFF. The CDR3 coding sequence is TGTGCCAGCAGTGACCTCTCCCGTGACAGGGGGAACACTGAAGCTTTCTTT.

V is TRBV5-6 and J is TRBJ1-4; D perhaps matches TRBD1 (5 bases). In germline, CDR1 is SGHDT, CDR2 YYEEEE. This CDR3 has 16 residues. Trimming pared 0 bases from V and 0 bases from J, leaving 9 bases between. Here the CDR3 reads CASSLATDATNEKLFF. CDR3 coding DNA: TGTGCCAGCAGCTTGGCGACAGACGCAACTAATGAAAAACTGTTTTTT.

CDR3 amino acids: CASSIVRGFTGELFF. The CDR3, as DNA: TGTGCCAGTAGTATAGTTAGAGGGTTCACCGGGGAGCTGTTTTTT. This chain joins TRBV19 and TRBJ2-2, with D maybe TRBD2 (5 bases). The V end was cut by 1 base, the J end by 4 bases, with 10 bases between. CDR1 and CDR2 from the germline V gene are LNHDA and SQIVND (reference sequence). This CDR3 is 15 amino acids long.

J is TRBJ2-7 and V is TRBV11-2; 10 nucleotides align to TRBD2. From germline, CDR1 is SGHAT and CDR2 FQNNGV. The CDR3 spans 17 residues. After removal of 0 bases from V and 3 bases from J, the junction contained 8 bases not matched to a gene. The CDR3 loop is CASSLDLYSGRNYEQYF. The CDR3 DNA follows: TGTGCCAGCAGCTTAGATCTGTATAGCGGGAGGAACTACGAGCAGTACTTC.

The rearrangement uses TRBV5-1 and TRBJ2-3; a weak D match, TRBD1 (5 bases). CDR3 size: 17 residues. V lost 1 base, J lost 13 bases, and 28 bases lay in between. Germline assignment: CDR1 SGHRS and CDR2 YFSETQ. The CDR3: CASSLYDSSRTNAQEYF. For the CDR3, the DNA is TGCGCCAGCAGCTTGTACGACAGCAGTAGAACAAACGCACAAGAGTATTTT.

This chain links TRBV29-1 with TRBJ2-5; 7 bases map to TRBD2. After removal of 2 bases from V and 5 bases from J, the junction contained 5 bases not matched to a gene. This CDR3 spans 13 amino acids. Germline V gene sequence: CDR1 SQVTM, CDR2 ANQGSEA. The CDR3: CSVERGRAETQYF. CDR3 nucleotide sequence: TGCAGCGTTGAAAGAGGGAGGGCGGAGACCCAGTACTTC. The complete variable domain, with remaining parts taken from reference TRBV29-1 and TRBJ2-5, reads SAVISQKPSRDICQRGTSLTIQCQVDSQVTMMFWYRQQPGQSLTLIATANQGSEATYESGFVIDKFPISRPNLTFSTLTVSNMSPEDSSIYLCSVERGRAETQYFGPGTRLLVL.

The count of this clone is one. The chain employs TRBV7-8 and TRBJ2-7; D is unclear. V was shortened by 1 base and J by 0 bases, with 10 bases between the two germline ends. Germline CDR1 is SGHVS and CDR2 is FQNEAQ. This CDR3 contains 15 residues. The CDR3 DNA reads TGTGCCAGCAGCTTAGAGGCCAGGTCCTCCTACGAGCAGTACTTC. Protein: CASSLEARSSYEQYF.

The V gene is TRBV7-8, the J gene TRBJ1-6; D unresolved. The CDR3 spans 17 residues. Trimming left V 5 bases short and J 5 bases short, with 19 bases between. Germline-derived CDR1 and CDR2 are SGHVS and FQNEAQ. CDR3 in DNA: TGTGCCAGCAGCCGTCCCGCCTACCTGTCTAATAATTCACCCCTCCACTTT. Translating it yields CASSRPAYLSNNSPLHF. The variable domain in full, with the rest retrieved from reference TRBV7-8 and TRBJ1-6, is GAGVSQSPRYKVAKRGQDVALRCDPISGHVSLFWYQQALGQGPEFLTYFQNEAQLDKSGLPSDRFFAERPEGSVSTLKIQRTQQEDSAVYLCASSRPAYLSNNSPLHFGNGTRLTVT.

The rearrangement joins TRBV29-1 to TRBJ1-2; TRBD1 agrees at 8 bases. Germline values: CDR1 SQVTM, CDR2 ANQGSEA. Germline trimming cut 6 bases from V and 3 bases from J; bases unmatched to any gene: 9. The CDR3 loop spans 14 amino acids. CDR3 residues: CSVFRTGSYYGYTF. Written as DNA, the CDR3 is TGCAGCGTATTTCGGACAGGGAGTTACTATGGCTACACCTTC.

The V call is TRBV29-1, the J call TRBJ2-1; TRBD2 agrees at 8 bases. The CDR3 is 14 amino acids. J gave up 3 bases and V 4 bases, and 5 bases lay outside the gene matches. The germline V gene encodes CDR1 SQVTM and CDR2 ANQGSEA. The CDR3 region has the DNA TGCAGCGTTGGATCTAGCGGGTACTACAATGAGCAGTTCTTC. This gives the protein CSVGSSGYYNEQFF.

The rearrangement links TRBV5-1 to TRBJ1-4, with 7 bases aligning to TRBD1. With 7 bases clipped from V and 4 bases from J, the junction kept 4 bases outside the gene matches. The CDR3 length is 13 residues. Per the germline V gene, CDR1 is SGHRS and CDR2 is YFSETQ. The CDR3 nucleotides read TGCGCCAGCCAGGGACAGCATAATGAAAAACTGTTTTTT. Protein sequence: CASQGQHNEKLFF.

This clone appeared once. This chain joins TRBV28 and TRBJ2-6, with 8 bases lining up with TRBD1. J was trimmed by 0 bases and V by 3 bases; bases with no gene match: 4. In germline, CDR1 is MDHEN, CDR2 SYDVKM. This CDR3 is built from 17 residues. CDR3 nucleotides: TGTGCCAGCAGTTTTGACAGGGGAGTCTCTGGGGCCAACGTCCTGACTTTC. This translates into CASSFDRGVSGANVLTF. The whole variable domain, remainder taken from reference TRBV28 and TRBJ2-6, is DVKVTQSSRYLVKRTGEKVFLECVQDMDHENMFWYRQDPGLGLRLIYFSYDVKMKEKGDIPEGYSVSREKKERFSLILESASTNQTSMYLCASSFDRGVSGANVLTFGAGSRLTVL.

V is TRBV29-1 and J is TRBJ2-7; 13 nucleotides agree with TRBD2. The CDR3 spans 15 residues. Germline V gene sequence: CDR1 SQVTM, CDR2 ANQGSEA. V lost 4 bases and J lost 5; bases outside the gene matches: 8. Written as DNA, the CDR3 is TGCAGCGTTGGGGGACTAGCGGGAATTCTCCACGAGCAGTACTTC. Translation: CSVGGLAGILHEQYF.

Turning to this clone: An end of the junction does not agree with germline; a read error may underlie this. The chain links TRBV7-9 to TRBJ1-2, with D hard to call. CDR3 length: 15 residues. The germline CDR1 and CDR2 sequences are SEHNR and FQNEAQ (reference sequence). In DNA, the CDR3 is TGTGCCAGCAGATTAGGAGGTCGGGGAAGCTATGGCTACACCTTC. This encodes CASRLGGRGSYGYTF.

J is TRBJ2-7 and V is TRBV18; 7 bases line up with TRBD1. CDR3 length: 12 residues. V shed 4 bases, J shed 4 bases, and the junction held 1 base outside the gene matches. The V gene's germline CDR1 is KGHSH and CDR2 LQKENI. CDR3 DNA sequence: TGTGCCAGCTCACAGGGGGCTTACGAGCAGTACTTC. The encoded protein is CASSQGAYEQYF. The whole variable domain, filled in from reference TRBV18 and TRBJ2-7, reads NAGVMQNPRHLVRRRGQEARLRCSPMKGHSHVYWYRQLPEEGLKFMVYLQKENIIDESGMPKERFSAEFPKEGPSILRIQQVVRGDSAAYFCASSQGAYEQYFGPGTRLTVT.

In this sample, this clone turned up a few times. One end of the junction varies from germline; a read error may be responsible. The J gene is TRBJ2-2, the V gene TRBV7-9, with 11 positions matching TRBD2. The CDR3 runs 17 residues. The germline V gene has CDR1 SEHNR and CDR2 FQNEAQ (reference sequence). Here the CDR3 DNA reads TGTTCCAGCGAAATACTAGCGGGAGACCCCTACACCGGGGAGCTGTTTTTT. It encodes CSSEILAGDPYTGELFF.

The chain recombines TRBV28 with TRBJ2-2; 8 nucleotides line up with TRBD2. CDR1 and CDR2 from the germline V gene are MDHEN and SYDVKM. The CDR3 has 14 residues. The trim removed 7 bases at V and 4 bases at J, leaving 5 bases unmatched. CDR3 loop: CASIGGVITGELFF. Here the CDR3 DNA reads TGTGCCAGCATCGGGGGGGTTATCACCGGGGAGCTGTTTTTT.

V is TRBV4-1 and J is TRBJ2-2; D gene uncertain. V was trimmed by 1 base and J by 7 bases, leaving 10 bases between them. This CDR3 is built from 14 residues. Germline values: CDR1 MGHRA, CDR2 YSYEKL. The CDR3 bases are TGCGCCAGCAGCCAAGCCGGGTACGGCGGGGAGCTGTTTTTT. It yields the protein CASSQAGYGGELFF.

The chain carries TRBV10-3 and TRBJ1-5; TRBD1 matches at 7 bases. The CDR3 contains 17 residues. CDR1 ENHRY and CDR2 SYGVKD come from the germline V gene. Trimming removed 1 base from V and 2 bases from J; junction bases left unmatched: 8. CDR3 loop: CAISELFEGAGNQPQHF. The CDR3 DNA reads as TGTGCCATCAGTGAGTTGTTCGAGGGGGCAGGCAATCAGCCCCAGCATTTT.

A few counts support this clone. CDR3 nucleotide sequence: TGTGCCACCAGCAATTCAGGGGGCATCGGTCAGCCCCAGCATTTT. Translating it yields CATSNSGGIGQPQHF. The V call is TRBV15, the J call TRBJ1-5, with 8 bases fitting TRBD1. V lost 4 bases, J lost 6 bases, and 8 bases stayed unmatched. CDR1 and CDR2 (germline): LNHNV, YYDKDF (reference sequence). The CDR3 loop spans 15 amino acids.

The CDR3 DNA is TGCAGCACCCAGGGACAGATCTCAGGGGCCTTTAACTATGGCTACACCTTC. Its translation is CSTQGQISGAFNYGYTF. The V gene is TRBV29-1, the J gene TRBJ1-2; TRBD1 matches 7 bases. V shed 8 bases, J shed 1 base, and the junction held 19 bases outside the gene matches. This CDR3 has 17 residues. Germline V gene data show CDR1 as SQVTM and CDR2 as ANQGSEA.

This chain connects TRBV11-3 to TRBJ2-1; 7 nucleotides agree with TRBD2. J gave up 3 bases and V 6 bases, and 5 bases lay outside the gene matches. The CDR3 is made up of 14 amino acids. Germline V CDR1 and CDR2: SGHNT, YENEEA. The CDR3 region has the DNA TGTGCCAGCAGACCTAGCGGAAACTACAATGAGCAGTTCTTC. The encoded protein is CASRPSGNYNEQFF.

The chain employs TRBV10-2 and TRBJ1-4; TRBD1 matches at 8 bases. There are 14 residues in the CDR3. Looked up from germline, CDR1 is WSHSY and CDR2 is SAAADI. V dropped 6 bases and J dropped 8; count of bases not matched to a gene: 8. In nucleotides, the CDR3 is TGCGCCAGCAGCTGGGACAGGATACGGGAAAAACTGTTTTTT. As protein: CASSWDRIREKLFF.

This clone was picked up a small number of times. This chain uses TRBV6-5 with TRBJ2-7, with no clear D. The length of the CDR3 is 16 residues. Trimming cost V 4 bases and J 3 bases, with 19 bases left between them. CDR1 is MNHEY and CDR2 is SVGAGI in the germline V gene. CDR3 nucleotides: TGTGCCAGCAGTTCTTTCAAAGGCCCTCGAGGCTACGAGCAGTACTTC. Protein sequence: CASSSFKGPRGYEQYF.

V is TRBV30 and J is TRBJ2-3; D gene uncertain. Trimming shortened V by 2 bases and J by 2 bases, and 5 bases separated the two germline ends. There are 12 residues in the CDR3. Germline V gene data show CDR1 as GTSNPN and CDR2 as SVGIG (reference sequence). This CDR3 reads CAWSILTDTQYF. CDR3 DNA sequence: TGTGCCTGGAGTATACTCACAGATACGCAGTATTTT.

Only a few counts were recorded for this clone. The chain is built from TRBV28 and TRBJ2-3, with TRBD2 matching over 7 bases. J gave up 1 base and V 7 bases, and 5 bases lay outside the gene matches. The CDR3 runs 14 residues. The germline V gene encodes CDR1 MDHEN and CDR2 SYDVKM. The chain's CDR3 is CASIRGLGTDTQYF. For the CDR3, the DNA is TGTGCCAGCATTCGTGGACTAGGCACAGATACGCAGTATTTT.

This clone was seen a few times. The J gene is TRBJ1-4, the V gene TRBV5-1; TRBD1 agrees at 9 bases. Germline assignment: CDR1 SGHRS and CDR2 YFSETQ. This CDR3 contains 14 residues. Losses at the gene ends were 2 bases for V and 7 bases for J; bases not matched to a gene: 3. The CDR3 region is CASSFGTGSEKLFF. For the CDR3, the DNA is TGCGCCAGCAGCTTCGGGACAGGGAGTGAAAAACTGTTTTTT. The entire variable domain, with the rest obtained from reference TRBV5-1 and TRBJ1-4, is as follows: KAGVTQTPRYLIKTRGQQVTLSCSPISGHRSVSWYQQTPGQGLQFLFEYFSETQRNKGNFPGRFSGRQFSNSRSEMNVSTLELGDSALYLCASSFGTGSEKLFFGSGTQLSVL.

The chain links TRBV11-2 to TRBJ2-3; TRBD1 might be the D (8 bases). This CDR3 region has 19 residues. Germline V gene sequence: CDR1 SGHAT, CDR2 FQNNGV. Trimming cost V 5 bases and J 3 bases, with 27 bases left between them. The CDR3, as DNA: TGTGCCAGCAGCCGGGTTGGACAGGGATCGGGAGGAGGGACAGATACGCAGTATTTT. Amino acids: CASSRVGQGSGGGTDTQYF.